Sequencing of this T cell receptor (beta chain) was carried out in a study of PD-1 blockade in classical Hodgkin lymphoma. Study-wide results and caveats: Diversity in CD4+ TCRs, unlike that measured in CD8+ TCRs, had risen significantly by C4D1. Newly diagnosed patients were said to have less baseline TCR diversity than healthy donors did. Patients with a complete response exhibited baseline diversity comparable to newly diagnosed patients.

The protocol was immunoSEQ multiplex PCR, while the TCRdb copy is restricted to in-frame clones and leaves out a portion. The table lists 40,000 to 55,000 clones, about nine tenths of them singletons. This clone was counted between two and nine times. Its antigen is unidentified. The germline V gene has CDR1 SGHRS and CDR2 YFSETQ. The CDR3 spans 13 residues. V shed 0 bases and J shed 11 bases, with 14 bases lying between them. No patient escaped relapse after autologous stem cell transplantation, and brentuximab vedotin exposure varied. This rearrangement joins TRBV5-1 to TRBJ1-1, with D possibly TRBD1 on 6 matching bases. This specimen was peripheral blood mononuclear cells (PBMCs), taken at baseline. The sequence was obtained from a human donor with classical Hodgkin lymphoma. The CDR3 coding sequence is TGCGCCAGCAGCTTGGAAGTGCGGGGGCTGGCTTTCTTT. This sequence encodes CASSLEVRGLAFF.